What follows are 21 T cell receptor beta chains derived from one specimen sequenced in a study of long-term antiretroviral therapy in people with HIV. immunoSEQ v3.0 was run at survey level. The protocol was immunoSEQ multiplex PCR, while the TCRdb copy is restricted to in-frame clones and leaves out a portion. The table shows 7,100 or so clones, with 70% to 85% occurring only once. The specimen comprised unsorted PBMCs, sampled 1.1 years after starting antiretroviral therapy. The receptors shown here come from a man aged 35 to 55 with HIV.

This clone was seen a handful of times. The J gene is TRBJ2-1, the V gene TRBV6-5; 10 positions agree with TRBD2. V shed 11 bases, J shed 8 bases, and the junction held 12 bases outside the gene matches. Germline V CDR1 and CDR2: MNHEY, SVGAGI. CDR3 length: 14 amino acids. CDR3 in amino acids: CAAQLVAGGHEQFF. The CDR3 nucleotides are TGTGCCGCGCAGTTGGTAGCGGGGGGCCATGAGCAGTTCTTC.

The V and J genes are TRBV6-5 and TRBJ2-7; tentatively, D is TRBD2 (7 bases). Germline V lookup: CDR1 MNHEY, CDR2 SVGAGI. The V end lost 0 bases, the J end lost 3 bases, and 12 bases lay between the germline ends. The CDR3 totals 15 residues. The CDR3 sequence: CASSYSYREGYEQYF. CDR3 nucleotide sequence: TGTGCCAGCAGTTACTCTTACAGGGAGGGCTACGAGCAGTACTTC.

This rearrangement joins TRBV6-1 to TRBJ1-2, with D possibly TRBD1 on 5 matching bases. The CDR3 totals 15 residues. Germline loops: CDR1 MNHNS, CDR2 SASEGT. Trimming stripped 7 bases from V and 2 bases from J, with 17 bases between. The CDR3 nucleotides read TGTGCCAGCACACAAATGGGGGGATACAACTATGGCTACACCTTC. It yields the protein CASTQMGGYNYGYTF.

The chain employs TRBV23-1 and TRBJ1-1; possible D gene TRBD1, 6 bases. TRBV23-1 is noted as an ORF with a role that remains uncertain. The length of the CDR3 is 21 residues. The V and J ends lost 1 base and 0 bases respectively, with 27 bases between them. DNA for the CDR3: TGCGCCAGCAGTCAATTGCAGGTGGGGACACCCGAGCCGGGGGTGAACACTGAAGCTTTCTTT. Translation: CASSQLQVGTPEPGVNTEAFF.

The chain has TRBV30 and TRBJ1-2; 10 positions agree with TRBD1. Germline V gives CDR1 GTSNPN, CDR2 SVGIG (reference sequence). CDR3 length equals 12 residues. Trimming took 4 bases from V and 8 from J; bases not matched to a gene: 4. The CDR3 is CAWTTGGAGYTF. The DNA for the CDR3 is TGTGCCTGGACGACAGGGGGCGCGGGCTACACCTTC.

Here the CDR3 reads CASSPPGGPSGANVLTF. The CDR3 DNA follows: TGTGCCAGCTCACCACCGGGGGGGCCCTCTGGGGCCAACGTCCTGACTTTC. The V gene is TRBV18, the J gene TRBJ2-6, with a weak D call TRBD2 (7 bases). The CDR3 runs 17 residues. Trimming removed 0 bases at V and 0 bases at J, with 9 bases between. The germline V gene has CDR1 KGHSH and CDR2 LQKENI. The entire variable domain, with the rest obtained from reference TRBV18 and TRBJ2-6, is as follows: NAGVMQNPRHLVRRRGQEARLRCSPMKGHSHVYWYRQLPEEGLKFMVYLQKENIIDESGMPKERFSAEFPKEGPSILRIQQVVRGDSAAYFCASSPPGGPSGANVLTFGAGSRLTVL.

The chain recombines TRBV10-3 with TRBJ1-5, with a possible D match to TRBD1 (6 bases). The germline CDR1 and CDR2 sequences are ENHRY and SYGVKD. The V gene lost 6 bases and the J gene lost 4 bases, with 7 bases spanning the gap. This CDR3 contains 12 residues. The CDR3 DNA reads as TGTGCCATCAGCGACAGGAATCAGCCCCAGCATTTT. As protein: CAISDRNQPQHF.

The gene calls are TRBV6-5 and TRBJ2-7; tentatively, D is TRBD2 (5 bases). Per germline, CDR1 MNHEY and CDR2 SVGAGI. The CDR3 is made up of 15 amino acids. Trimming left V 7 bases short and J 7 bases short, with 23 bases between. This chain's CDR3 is CASTQAWTTTGEQYF. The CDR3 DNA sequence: TGTGCCAGCACCCAAGCGTGGACGACTACCGGGGAGCAGTACTTC.

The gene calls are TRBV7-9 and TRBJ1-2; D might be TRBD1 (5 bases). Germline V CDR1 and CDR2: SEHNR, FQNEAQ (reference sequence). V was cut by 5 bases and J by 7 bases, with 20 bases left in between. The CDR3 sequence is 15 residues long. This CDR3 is CASSPNSGTGSGYTF. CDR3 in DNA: TGTGCCAGCAGCCCTAATTCGGGGACGGGGTCTGGCTACACCTTC.

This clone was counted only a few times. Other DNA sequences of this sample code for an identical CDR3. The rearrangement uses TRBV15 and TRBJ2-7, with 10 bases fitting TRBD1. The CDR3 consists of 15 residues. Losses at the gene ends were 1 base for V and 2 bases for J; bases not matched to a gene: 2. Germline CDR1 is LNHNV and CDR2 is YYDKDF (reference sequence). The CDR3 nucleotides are TGTGCCACCAGCAGAGGGACAGGGGGTCCCTACGAGCAGTACTTC. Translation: CATSRGTGGPYEQYF. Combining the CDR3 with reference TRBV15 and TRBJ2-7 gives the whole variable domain DAMVIQNPRYQVTQFGKPVTLSCSQTLNHNVMYWYQQKSSQAPKLLFHYYDKDFNNEADTPDNFQSRRPNTSFCFLDIRSPGLGDTAMYLCATSRGTGGPYEQYFGPGTRLTVT.

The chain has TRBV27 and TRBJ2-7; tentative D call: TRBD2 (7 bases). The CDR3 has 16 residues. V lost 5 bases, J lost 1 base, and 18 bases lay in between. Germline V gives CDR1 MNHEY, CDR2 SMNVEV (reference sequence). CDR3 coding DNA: TGTGCCAGCAGTCACTCCGGGGGGACAATTTCCTACGAGCAGTACTTC. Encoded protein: CASSHSGGTISYEQYF.

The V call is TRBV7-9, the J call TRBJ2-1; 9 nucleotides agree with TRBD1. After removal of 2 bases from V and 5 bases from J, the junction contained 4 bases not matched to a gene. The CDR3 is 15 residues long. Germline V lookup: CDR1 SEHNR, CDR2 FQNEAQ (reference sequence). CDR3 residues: CASSLRQGDDNEQFF. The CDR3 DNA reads TGTGCCAGCAGCTTAAGACAGGGGGATGACAATGAGCAGTTCTTC.

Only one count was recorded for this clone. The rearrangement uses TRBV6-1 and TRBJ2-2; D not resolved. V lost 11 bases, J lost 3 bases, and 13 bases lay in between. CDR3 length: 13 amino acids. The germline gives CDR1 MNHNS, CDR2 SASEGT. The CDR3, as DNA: TGTGCCCCCCCCTATTCGCACACCGGGGAGCTGTTTTTT. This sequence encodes CAPPYSHTGELFF.

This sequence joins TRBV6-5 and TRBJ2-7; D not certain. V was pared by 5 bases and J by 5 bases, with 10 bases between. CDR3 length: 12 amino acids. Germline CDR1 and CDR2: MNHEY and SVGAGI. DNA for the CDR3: TGTGCCAGCAGTCCGCAACTGGACGAGCAGTACTTC. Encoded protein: CASSPQLDEQYF.

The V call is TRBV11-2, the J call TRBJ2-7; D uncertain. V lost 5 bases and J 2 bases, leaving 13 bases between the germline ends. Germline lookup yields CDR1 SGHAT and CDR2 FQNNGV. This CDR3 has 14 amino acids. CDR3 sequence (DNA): TGTGCCAGCAGCGCCGTCTCCAATACCTACGAGCAGTACTTC. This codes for CASSAVSNTYEQYF.

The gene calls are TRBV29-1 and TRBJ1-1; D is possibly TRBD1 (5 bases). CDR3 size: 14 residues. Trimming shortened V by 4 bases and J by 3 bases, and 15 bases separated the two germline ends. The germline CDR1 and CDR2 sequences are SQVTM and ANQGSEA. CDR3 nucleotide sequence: TGCAGCGTTGCGACGGACATTTTGGACACTGAAGCTTTCTTT. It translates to CSVATDILDTEAFF.

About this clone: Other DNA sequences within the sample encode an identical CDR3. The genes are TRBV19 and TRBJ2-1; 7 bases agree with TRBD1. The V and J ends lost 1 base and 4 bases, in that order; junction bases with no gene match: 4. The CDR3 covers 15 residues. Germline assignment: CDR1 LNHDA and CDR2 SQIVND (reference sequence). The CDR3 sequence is CASSIVTGAYNEQFF. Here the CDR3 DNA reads TGTGCCAGTAGTATAGTAACAGGGGCTTACAATGAGCAGTTCTTC.

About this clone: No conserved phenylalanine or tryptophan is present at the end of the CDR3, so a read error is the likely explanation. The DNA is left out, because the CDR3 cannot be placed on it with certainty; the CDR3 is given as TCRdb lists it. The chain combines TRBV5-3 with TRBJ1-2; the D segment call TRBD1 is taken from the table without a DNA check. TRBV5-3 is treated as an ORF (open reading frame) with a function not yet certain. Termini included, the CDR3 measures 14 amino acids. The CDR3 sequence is CARSPGQGLQWLHL.

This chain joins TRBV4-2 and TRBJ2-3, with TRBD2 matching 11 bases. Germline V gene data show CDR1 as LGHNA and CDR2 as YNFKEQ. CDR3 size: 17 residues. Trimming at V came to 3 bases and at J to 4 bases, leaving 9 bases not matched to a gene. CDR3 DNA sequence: TGTGCCAGCAGCCAGGGATTAGCGGGGGGGATGGCAGATACGCAGTATTTT. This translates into CASSQGLAGGMADTQYF.

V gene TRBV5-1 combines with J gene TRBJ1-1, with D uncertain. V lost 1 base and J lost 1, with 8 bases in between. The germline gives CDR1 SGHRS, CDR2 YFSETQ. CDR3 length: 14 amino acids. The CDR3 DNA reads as TGCGCCAGCAGCTTGCGGAGGGCGAACACTGAAGCTTTCTTT. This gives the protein CASSLRRANTEAFF.

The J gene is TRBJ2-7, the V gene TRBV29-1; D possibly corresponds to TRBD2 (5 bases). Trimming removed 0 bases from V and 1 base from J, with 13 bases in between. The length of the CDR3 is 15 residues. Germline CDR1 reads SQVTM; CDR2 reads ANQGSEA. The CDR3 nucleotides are TGCAGCGTTGAAGAGGACCGGGAAGCTTCCTACGAGCAGTACTTC. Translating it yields CSVEEDREASYEQYF.